These 14 T cell receptor beta chains came from one sample sequenced in a study of blood T cell repertoires in COVID-19. Generated by immunoSEQ multiplex PCR, the TCRdb table keeps only in-frame clones and is missing some. Of about 70,000 clones detected, about three quarters appear once; the ten largest clones hold less than 20%. Sample: peripheral blood. All receptors derive from an elderly man with acute or convalescent COVID-19.

The V and J genes are TRBV18 and TRBJ2-7; 7 nucleotides line up with TRBD1. Germline CDR1 KGHSH, CDR2 LQKENI. This CDR3 region has 14 residues. V lost 5 bases and J lost 4; bases outside the gene matches: 8. CDR3 loop: CASSATGTDYEQYF. The CDR3 DNA follows: TGTGCCAGCTCAGCCACCGGGACAGATTACGAGCAGTACTTC. Together with reference TRBV18 and TRBJ2-7, the CDR3 gives the full variable domain: NAGVMQNPRHLVRRRGQEARLRCSPMKGHSHVYWYRQLPEEGLKFMVYLQKENIIDESGMPKERFSAEFPKEGPSILRIQQVVRGDSAAYFCASSATGTDYEQYFGPGTRLTVT.

This clone was picked up one time. The chain uses TRBV5-1 and TRBJ2-4; TRBD1 agrees at 8 bases. The CDR3 has 16 residues. CDR1 and CDR2 from the germline V gene are SGHRS and YFSETQ. V shed 0 bases, J shed 1 base, and the junction held 3 bases outside the gene matches. The CDR3 loop is CASSLATGGAKNIQYF. CDR3 DNA sequence: TGCGCCAGCAGCTTGGCCACAGGGGGGGCCAAAAACATTCAGTACTTC.

The CDR3 sequence is CASSIRTANYGYTF. In DNA form, the CDR3 reads TGTGCCAGTAGTATCAGGACAGCAAACTATGGCTACACCTTC. V gene TRBV19 combines with J gene TRBJ1-2; D is perhaps TRBD1 (6 bases). This CDR3 has 14 amino acids. CDR1 is LNHDA, CDR2 SQIVND, per germline (reference sequence). The ends were cut back, 3 bases at V and 2 bases at J, with 10 bases in the middle.

V and J are TRBV30 and TRBJ1-2; tentative D call: TRBD1 (5 bases). The V gene lost 3 bases and the J gene lost 4 bases, with 21 bases spanning the gap. From germline, CDR1 is GTSNPN and CDR2 SVGIG (reference sequence). The length of the CDR3 is 16 residues. The CDR3 coding sequence is TGTGCCTGGAGGGCTACAGGCAGACCACGGGCCTATGGCTACACCTTC. Translating it yields CAWRATGRPRAYGYTF.

The chain uses TRBV4-3 and TRBJ2-1; 8 nucleotides match TRBD2. The CDR3 loop spans 16 amino acids. The ends lost 0 bases at V and 4 bases at J; junction bases unmatched: 5. The V gene's germline CDR1 is LGHNA and CDR2 YSLEER. The CDR3 spells CASSQDSGGGYNEQFF. The CDR3 DNA reads as TGCGCCAGCAGCCAAGATAGTGGCGGGGGGTACAATGAGCAGTTCTTC.

The gene calls are TRBV27 and TRBJ2-5; 7 bases align to TRBD2. CDR3 length equals 15 residues. With 4 bases clipped from V and 1 base from J, the junction kept 6 bases outside the gene matches. Germline V gene data show CDR1 as MNHEY and CDR2 as SMNVEV (reference sequence). The CDR3 loop reads CASSSILAAQETQYF. The CDR3 coding sequence is TGTGCCAGCAGTTCGATCCTAGCGGCCCAAGAGACCCAGTACTTC.

This clone turned up a few times. The chain uses TRBV4-1 and TRBJ1-4, with 11 bases fitting TRBD1. Germline trimming cut 3 bases from V and 10 bases from J; bases unmatched to any gene: 10. The length of the CDR3 is 16 residues. CDR1 and CDR2 from the germline V gene are MGHRA and YSYEKL. The CDR3 sequence: CASSQFQDRGRGKLFF. CDR3 in DNA: TGCGCCAGCAGCCAGTTCCAGGACAGGGGGCGCGGAAAACTGTTTTTT.

The chain recombines TRBV7-6 with TRBJ1-3; D remains unclear. The germline V gene has CDR1 SGHVS and CDR2 FNYEAQ. Between the trimmed V and J ends, which lost 5 bases and 4 bases, there was a span of 9 bases. The CDR3 has 13 amino acids. CDR3 nucleotide sequence: TGTGCCAGCAGCGCGACGGGGGGAAACACCATATATTTT. Protein product: CASSATGGNTIYF.

The genes are TRBV12-5 and TRBJ2-5, with TRBD2 as a possible D gene (5 bases). The CDR3 is 16 residues long. From germline, CDR1 is LGHNT and CDR2 FRNRAP. V lost 0 bases to trimming and J lost 3 bases, with 14 bases between them. CDR3 DNA: TGTGCTAGTGGTTTGGTTGAGGGTCATGGCGAAGAGACCCAGTACTTC. This codes for CASGLVEGHGEETQYF.

The CDR3 loop reads CASSSDRAGGKAFF. For the CDR3, the DNA is TGTGCCAGCAGTTCGGACAGGGCCGGCGGGAAAGCTTTCTTT. V is TRBV3-1 (or the pseudogene TRBV3-2) and J is TRBJ1-1; the match to TRBD1 covers 8 bases. V lost 6 bases, J lost 9 bases, and 12 bases stayed unmatched. Per the germline V gene, CDR1 is LGHDT and CDR2 is YNNKEL (reference sequence). This CDR3 region has 14 residues.

The chain couples TRBV6-2 or TRBV6-3 to TRBJ2-3; 14 positions agree with TRBD2. V lost 5 bases and J lost 6; bases outside the gene matches: 1. The CDR3 runs 14 residues. Germline V gene sequence: CDR1 MNHEY, CDR2 SVGEGT. The CDR3 DNA is TGTGCCAGCAGTGGGACTAGCGGGAGCGATACGCAGTATTTT. Translating gives CASSGTSGSDTQYF.

The chain couples TRBV11-2 to TRBJ1-1, with D possibly TRBD1 on 6 matching bases. Germline CDR1 SGHAT, CDR2 FQNNGV. V shed 5 bases and J shed 8 bases, with 15 bases lying between them. The length of the CDR3 is 13 residues. The CDR3 sequence: CASSGYRVAEAFF. The CDR3 nucleotides read TGTGCCAGCAGCGGATACAGGGTAGCCGAAGCTTTCTTT. Full variable domain (rest looked up from reference TRBV11-2 and TRBJ1-1): EAGVAQSPRYKIIEKRQSVAFWCNPISGHATLYWYQQILGQGPKLLIQFQNNGVVDDSQLPKDRFSAERLKGVDSTLKIQPAKLEDSAVYLCASSGYRVAEAFFGQGTRLTVV.

This clone was detected only a few times. The gene calls are TRBV11-2 and TRBJ2-4; 10 positions agree with TRBD2. Germline CDR1 SGHAT, CDR2 FQNNGV. The CDR3 is made up of 14 amino acids. The trim removed 5 bases at V and 16 bases at J, leaving 14 bases unmatched. CDR3 amino acids: CASSPDPSGSSEYF. The CDR3 DNA follows: TGTGCCAGCAGCCCAGACCCTAGCGGGAGCTCTGAATACTTC.

The V call is TRBV19, the J call TRBJ2-1; 7 bases match TRBD2. With V trimmed by 5 bases and J by 6 bases, 10 bases remained unmatched. This CDR3 is built from 15 residues. The germline gives CDR1 LNHDA, CDR2 SQIVND (reference sequence). The CDR3, as DNA: TGTGCCAGTAGTCGCCGCCGACTAGCCTCCAATGAGCAGTTCTTC. The encoded protein is CASSRRRLASNEQFF. Filled out from reference TRBV19 and TRBJ2-1, the complete variable domain reads DGGITQSPKYLFRKEGQNVTLSCEQNLNHDAMYWYRQDPGQGLRLIYYSQIVNDFQKGDIAEGYSVSREKKESFPLTVTSAQKNPTAFYLCASSRRRLASNEQFFGPGTRLTVL.